A selection of T cell receptor beta chains follows, all from one sample in a study of blood T cell repertoires in COVID-19. Libraries were prepared by immunoSEQ multiplex PCR; TCRdb keeps only in-frame clonotypes and omits some of them. The table lists 95,000 or so clones, roughly 89% of them singletons. Sequencing input: peripheral blood. These receptors were taken from a woman in her 70s with acute or convalescent COVID-19. CDR3s include the opening cysteine and the closing phenylalanine or tryptophan. The D gene is left open where the match is weak. Clone size is not always given. Where it is, it says once, few, many or a class for expanded clones.

length,J,D,V,size,CDR3,DNA
17,TRBJ2-5,TRBD1,TRBV5-4,once,CASSSLQGRSHKETQYF,TGTGCCAGCAGCTCGCTACAGGGGAGATCCCACAAAGAGACCCAGTACTTC
16,TRBJ2-2,TRBD1,TRBV6-6,.,CASSRTRTGGIGELFF,TGTGCCAGCAGCAGGACGCGGACAGGGGGGATCGGGGAGCTGTTTTTT
13,TRBJ1-1,.,TRBV19,.,CASRLRGQLEAFF,TGTGCCAGTAGACTTCGTGGGCAATTGGAAGCTTTCTTT
16,TRBJ2-1,TRBD2,TRBV11-2,.,CASSLGTSGLNNEQFF,TGTGCCAGCAGCTTAGGGACTAGCGGCTTAAACAATGAGCAGTTCTTC
14,TRBJ2-5,TRBD1,TRBV2,.,CASSLQGGGQTQYF,TGTGCCAGCAGTCTACAGGGGGGTGGACAGACCCAGTACTTC
13,TRBJ1-2,TRBD1,TRBV4-1,.,CASSQLTGGGYTF,TGCGCCAGCAGCCAACTGACAGGGGGTGGCTACACCTTC
14,TRBJ1-2,.,TRBV6-5,.,CASSLSGGVYGYTF,TGTGCCAGCAGTTTGTCAGGAGGGGTCTATGGCTACACCTTC
13,TRBJ1-2,.,TRBV28,.,CASSSSTPYGYTF,TGTGCCAGCAGTTCATCGACACCCTATGGCTACACCTTC
15,TRBJ1-2,TRBD1,TRBV28,.,CASSIGQGYNYGYTF,TGTGCCAGCAGCATTGGACAGGGGTATAACTATGGCTACACCTTC
12,TRBJ1-1,.,TRBV28,.,CASSPLNTEAFF,TGTGCCAGCAGTCCCTTGAACACTGAAGCTTTCTTT
14,TRBJ2-5,.,TRBV5-1,.,CASSDQGQGETQYF,TGCGCCAGCAGCGATCAGGGTCAGGGGGAGACCCAGTACTTC
12,TRBJ2-3,.,TRBV27,.,CASSPSTGTQYF,TGTGCCAGCAGCCCATCGACAGGAACGCAGTATTTT
16,TRBJ2-7,.,TRBV19,once,CASRFRVDSPNHEQYF,TGTGCCAGTAGGTTCCGGGTAGACAGCCCGAACCACGAGCAGTACTTC
13,TRBJ2-7,TRBD1,TRBV30,.,CAWDRGYSYEQYF,TGTGCCTGGGACAGGGGATACTCCTACGAGCAGTACTTC
13,TRBJ1-5,.,TRBV11-2,.,CASSLTGSAPQHF,TGTGCCAGCAGCCTCACAGGGTCGGCGCCCCAGCATTTT
16,TRBJ1-6,TRBD1,TRBV6-2/TRBV6-3,.,CASSRRQGARGSPLHF,TGTGCCAGCAGCCGCCGACAGGGGGCGCGGGGGTCACCCCTCCACTTT
15,TRBJ1-4,.,TRBV28,.,CASSGLAGTNEKLFF,TGTGCCAGCAGTGGCCTTGCTGGAACTAATGAAAAACTGTTTTTT
16,TRBJ2-3,TRBD2,TRBV7-6,.,CASSRVLAGGTDTQYF,TGTGCCAGCAGCCGAGTCCTAGCGGGGGGGACAGATACGCAGTATTTT
15,TRBJ1-3,.,TRBV18,.,CASSPSGGFGNTIYF,TGTGCCAGCTCACCATCGGGGGGCTTTGGAAACACCATATATTTT
13,TRBJ2-3,.,TRBV18,.,CASSPREPDTQYF,TGTGCCAGCTCACCACGGGAGCCAGATACGCAGTATTTT
17,TRBJ2-7,TRBD2,TRBV28,once,CASSFYSGRANTYEQYF,TGTGCCAGCAGTTTTTATTCCGGGAGGGCCAATACCTACGAGCAGTACTTC
14,TRBJ1-1,.,TRBV6-5,.,CASLTGQKITEAFF,TGTGCCAGCTTAACAGGACAAAAGATCACTGAAGCTTTCTTT
14,TRBJ1-5,.,TRBV28,once,CASSGGGVWQPQHF,TGTGCCAGCAGCGGGGGGGGAGTGTGGCAGCCCCAGCATTTT
13,TRBJ2-2,.,TRBV6-2/TRBV6-3,.,CASSLTRTGELFF,TGTGCCAGCAGTCTGACAAGAACCGGGGAGCTGTTTTTT
16,TRBJ1-1,.,TRBV28,.,CASSRGGGWMNTEAFF,TGTGCCAGCAGCCGCGGCGGGGGCTGGATGAACACTGAAGCTTTCTTT
14,TRBJ1-6,.,TRBV5-1,.,CASSLAGSPSPLHF,TGCGCCAGCAGTCTCGCAGGGTCCCCGTCACCCCTCCACTTT
16,TRBJ2-1,TRBD2,TRBV5-4,.,CASSPRTSGTYNEQFF,TGTGCCAGCAGCCCCAGGACTAGCGGGACCTACAATGAGCAGTTCTTC
16,TRBJ1-1,TRBD1,TRBV5-6,.,CASSTEDRGRGTEAFF,TGTGCCAGCAGCACCGAGGACAGGGGGCGTGGCACTGAAGCTTTCTTT
16,TRBJ2-4,.,TRBV2,.,CASSGQILLAKNIQYF,TGTGCCAGCAGTGGACAGATACTCCTAGCCAAAAACATTCAGTACTTC
13,TRBJ2-3,.,TRBV5-1,.,CASSLDSVDTQYF,TGCGCCAGCAGCTTGGATTCCGTGGATACGCAGTATTTT
14,TRBJ1-6,TRBD1,TRBV6-5,.,CASTSGGRGSPLHF,TGTGCCAGCACCTCAGGGGGCCGTGGTTCACCCCTCCACTTT
10,TRBJ1-6,.,TRBV7-9,.,CVPQGSPLHF,TGTGTTCCACAGGGTTCACCCCTCCACTTT
13,TRBJ1-6,TRBD1,TRBV19,.,CASKGQGNSPLHF,TGTGCCAGTAAGGGACAGGGGAATTCACCCCTCCACTTT
15,TRBJ1-3,.,TRBV6-5,.,CASSFGISGGNTIYF,TGTGCCAGCAGTTTTGGAATCAGCGGAGGAAACACCATATATTTT
11,TRBJ1-2,.,TRBV28,.,CASSYSYGYTF,TGTGCCAGCAGTTACAGCTATGGCTACACCTTC
14,TRBJ1-1,TRBD1,TRBV27,.,CASSGQGARTEAFF,TGTGCCAGCAGTGGACAGGGGGCGCGGACTGAAGCTTTCTTT
17,TRBJ1-1,.,TRBV28,.,CASSSPRGGGRRTEAFF,TGTGCCAGCAGTTCCCCGAGGGGGGGCGGGCGGAGGACTGAAGCTTTCTTT
13,TRBJ1-1,.,TRBV18,.,CASSRQLNTEAFF,TGTGCCAGCTCGCGACAGCTGAACACTGAAGCTTTCTTT
12,TRBJ2-3,.,TRBV2,.,CASRGRTDTQYF,TGTGCCAGCAGGGGCCGCACAGATACGCAGTATTTT
16,TRBJ1-1,.,TRBV5-1,.,CASSHPRAGGGSEAFF,TGCGCCAGCAGCCACCCCCGGGCCGGGGGAGGTTCTGAAGCTTTCTTT
13,TRBJ1-6,.,TRBV5-1,.,CASSLAGYSPLHF,TGCGCCAGCAGCTTGGCCGGGTATTCACCCCTCCACTTT
16,TRBJ1-2,TRBD1,TRBV19,.,CASSNHPQGTNYGYTF,TGTGCCAGTAGTAACCATCCACAGGGGACAAACTATGGCTACACCTTC
13,TRBJ1-2,TRBD1,TRBV27,.,CATRDRGRDGYTF,TGTGCCACCAGGGACAGGGGAAGGGATGGCTACACCTTC
12,TRBJ1-1,TRBD1,TRBV18,.,CASSPSGQKAFF,TGTGCCAGCTCACCGTCGGGACAGAAAGCTTTCTTT
15,TRBJ1-2,.,TRBV7-9,.,CASSLKAEGAIGYTF,TGTGCCAGCAGCTTAAAGGCCGAGGGAGCTATTGGCTACACCTTC